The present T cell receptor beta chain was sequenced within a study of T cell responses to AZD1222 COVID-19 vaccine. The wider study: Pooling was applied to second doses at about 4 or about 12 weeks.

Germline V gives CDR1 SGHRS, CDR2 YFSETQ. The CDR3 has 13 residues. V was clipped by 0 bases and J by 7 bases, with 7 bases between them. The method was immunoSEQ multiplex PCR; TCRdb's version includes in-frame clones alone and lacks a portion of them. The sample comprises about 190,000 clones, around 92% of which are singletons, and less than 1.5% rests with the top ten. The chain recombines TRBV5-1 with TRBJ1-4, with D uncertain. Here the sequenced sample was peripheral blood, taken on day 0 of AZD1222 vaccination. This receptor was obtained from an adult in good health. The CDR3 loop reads CASSLVGREKLFF. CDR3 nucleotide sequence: TGCGCCAGCAGCTTGGTGGGTCGTGAAAAACTGTTTTTT.